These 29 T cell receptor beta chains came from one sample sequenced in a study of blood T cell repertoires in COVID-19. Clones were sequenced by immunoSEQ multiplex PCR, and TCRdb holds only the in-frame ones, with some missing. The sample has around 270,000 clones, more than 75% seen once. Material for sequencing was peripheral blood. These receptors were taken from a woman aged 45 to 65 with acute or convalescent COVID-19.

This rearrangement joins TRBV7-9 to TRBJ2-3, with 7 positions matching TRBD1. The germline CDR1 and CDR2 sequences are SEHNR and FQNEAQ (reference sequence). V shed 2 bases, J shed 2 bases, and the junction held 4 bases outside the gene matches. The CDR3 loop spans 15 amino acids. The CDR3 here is CASSLSGQTTDTQYF. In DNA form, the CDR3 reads TGTGCCAGCAGCTTATCGGGACAGACCACAGATACGCAGTATTTT.

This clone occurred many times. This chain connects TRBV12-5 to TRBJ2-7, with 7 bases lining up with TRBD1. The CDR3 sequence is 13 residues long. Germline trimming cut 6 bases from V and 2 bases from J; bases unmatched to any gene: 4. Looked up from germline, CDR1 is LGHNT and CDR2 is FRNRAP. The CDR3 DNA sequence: TGTGCTAGTGGGAAGGGGGCGACCTACGAGCAGTACTTC. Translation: CASGKGATYEQYF. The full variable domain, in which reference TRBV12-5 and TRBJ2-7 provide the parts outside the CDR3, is DARVTQTPRHKVTEMGQEVTMRCQPILGHNTVFWYRQTMMQGLELLAYFRNRAPLDDSGMPKDRFSAEMPDATLATLKIQPSEPRDSAVYFCASGKGATYEQYFGPGTRLTVT.

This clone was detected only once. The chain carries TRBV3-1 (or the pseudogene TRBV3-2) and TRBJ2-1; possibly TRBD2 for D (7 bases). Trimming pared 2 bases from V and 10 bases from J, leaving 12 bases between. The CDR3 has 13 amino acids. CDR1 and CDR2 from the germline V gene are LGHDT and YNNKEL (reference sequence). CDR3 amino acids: CASSQNREGEQFF. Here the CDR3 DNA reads TGTGCCAGCAGCCAAAACAGGGAGGGGGAGCAGTTCTTC.

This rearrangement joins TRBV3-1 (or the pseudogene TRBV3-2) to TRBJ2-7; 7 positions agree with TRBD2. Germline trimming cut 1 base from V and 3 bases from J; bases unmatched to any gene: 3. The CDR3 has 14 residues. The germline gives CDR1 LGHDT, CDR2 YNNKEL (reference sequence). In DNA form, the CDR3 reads TGTGCCAGCAGCCAAGGCGGGAGTGACTACGAGCAGTACTTC. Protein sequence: CASSQGGSDYEQYF.

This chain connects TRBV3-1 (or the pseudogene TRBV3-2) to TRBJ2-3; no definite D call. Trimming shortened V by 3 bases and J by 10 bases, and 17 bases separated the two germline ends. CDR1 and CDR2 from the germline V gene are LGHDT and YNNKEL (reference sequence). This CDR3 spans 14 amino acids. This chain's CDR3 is CASSHSHLSVAQYF. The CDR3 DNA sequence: TGTGCCAGCAGCCACTCCCATCTTTCGGTTGCGCAGTATTTT.

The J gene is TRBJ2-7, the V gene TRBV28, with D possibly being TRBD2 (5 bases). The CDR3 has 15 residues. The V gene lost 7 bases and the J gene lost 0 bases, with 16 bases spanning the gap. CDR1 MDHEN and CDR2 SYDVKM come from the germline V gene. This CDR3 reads CASIGGQASSYEQYF. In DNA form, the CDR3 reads TGTGCCAGCATAGGCGGGCAGGCAAGCTCCTACGAGCAGTACTTC.

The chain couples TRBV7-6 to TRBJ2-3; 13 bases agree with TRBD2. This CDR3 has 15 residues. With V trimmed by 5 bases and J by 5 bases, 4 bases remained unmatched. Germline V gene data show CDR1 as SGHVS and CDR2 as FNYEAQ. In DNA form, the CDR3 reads TGTGCCAGCAGCCCCGGACTAGCGGGAGTAGATACGCAGTATTTT. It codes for CASSPGLAGVDTQYF. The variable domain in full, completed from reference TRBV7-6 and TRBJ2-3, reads GAGVSQSPRYKVTKRGQDVALRCDPISGHVSLYWYRQALGQGPEFLTYFNYEAQQDKSGLPNDRFSAERPEGSISTLTIQRTEQRDSAMYRCASSPGLAGVDTQYFGPGTRLTVL.

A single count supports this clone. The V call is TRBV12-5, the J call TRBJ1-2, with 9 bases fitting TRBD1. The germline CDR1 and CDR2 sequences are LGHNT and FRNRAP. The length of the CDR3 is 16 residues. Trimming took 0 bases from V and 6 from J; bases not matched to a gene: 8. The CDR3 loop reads CASGLVLGQGLNGYTF. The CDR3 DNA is TGTGCTAGTGGTTTGGTACTGGGACAGGGATTGAATGGCTACACCTTC. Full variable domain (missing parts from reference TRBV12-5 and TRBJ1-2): DARVTQTPRHKVTEMGQEVTMRCQPILGHNTVFWYRQTMMQGLELLAYFRNRAPLDDSGMPKDRFSAEMPDATLATLKIQPSEPRDSAVYFCASGLVLGQGLNGYTFGSGTRLTVV.

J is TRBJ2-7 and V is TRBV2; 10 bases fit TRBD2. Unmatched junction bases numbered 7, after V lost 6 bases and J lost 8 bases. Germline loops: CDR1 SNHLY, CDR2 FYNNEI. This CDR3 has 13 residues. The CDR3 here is CASSPPGLAKQYF. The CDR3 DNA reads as TGTGCCAGCAGCCCCCCGGGACTAGCGAAGCAGTACTTC.

CDR3 bases: TGTGCCAGCAGTTCCTTCTCACTAGCGGGAATGCGAAATGAGCAGTTCTTC. As protein: CASSSFSLAGMRNEQFF. The chain employs TRBV6-2 or TRBV6-3 and TRBJ2-1, with 10 bases identical to TRBD2. The ends lost 4 bases at V and 7 bases at J; junction bases unmatched: 13. Germline V gene lookup returns CDR1 MNHEY and CDR2 SVGEGT. CDR3 length: 17 amino acids.

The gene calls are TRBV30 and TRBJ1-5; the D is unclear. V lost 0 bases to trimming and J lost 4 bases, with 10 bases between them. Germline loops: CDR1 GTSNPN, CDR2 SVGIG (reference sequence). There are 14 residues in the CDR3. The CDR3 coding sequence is TGTGCCTGGAGTGTGAAACAGAAAAATCAGCCCCAGCATTTT. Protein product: CAWSVKQKNQPQHF.

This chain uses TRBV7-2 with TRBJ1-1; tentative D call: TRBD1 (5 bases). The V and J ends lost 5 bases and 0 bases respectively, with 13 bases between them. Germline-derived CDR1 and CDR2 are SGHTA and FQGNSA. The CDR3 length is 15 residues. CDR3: CASSTRRGMNTEAFF. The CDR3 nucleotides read TGTGCCAGCAGCACAAGACGGGGGATGAACACTGAAGCTTTCTTT.

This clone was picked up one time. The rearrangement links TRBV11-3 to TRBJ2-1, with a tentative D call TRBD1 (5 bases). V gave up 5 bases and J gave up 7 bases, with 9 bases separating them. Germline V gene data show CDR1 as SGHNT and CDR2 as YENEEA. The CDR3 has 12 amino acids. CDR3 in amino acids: CASSPRENEQFF. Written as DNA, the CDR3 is TGTGCCAGCAGCCCCAGGGAAAATGAGCAGTTCTTC.

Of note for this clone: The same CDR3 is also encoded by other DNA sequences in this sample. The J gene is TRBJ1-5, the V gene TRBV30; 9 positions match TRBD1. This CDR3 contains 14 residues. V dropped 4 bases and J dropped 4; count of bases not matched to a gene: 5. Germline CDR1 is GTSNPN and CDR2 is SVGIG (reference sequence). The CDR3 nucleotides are TGTGCCTGGACCCCGGGACAGGGAAATCAGCCCCAGCATTTT. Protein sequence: CAWTPGQGNQPQHF.

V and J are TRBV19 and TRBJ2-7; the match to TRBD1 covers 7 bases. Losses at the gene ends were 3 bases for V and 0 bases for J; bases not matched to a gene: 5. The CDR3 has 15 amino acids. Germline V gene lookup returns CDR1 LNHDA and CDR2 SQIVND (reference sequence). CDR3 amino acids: CASSIRQGYSYEQYF. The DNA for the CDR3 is TGTGCCAGTAGTATCAGACAGGGCTACTCCTACGAGCAGTACTTC.

The CDR3 DNA reads TGTGCCAGCTCACGGACTACCGACAGGGGGAGAAGTTCTGGGGCCAACGTCCTGACTTTC. Residues: CASSRTTDRGRSSGANVLTF. This chain connects TRBV18 to TRBJ2-6; 9 nucleotides agree with TRBD1. The junction had 14 bases not matched to a gene; V was cut back by 4 bases and J by 1 base. CDR3 size: 20 residues. The germline V gene encodes CDR1 KGHSH and CDR2 LQKENI.

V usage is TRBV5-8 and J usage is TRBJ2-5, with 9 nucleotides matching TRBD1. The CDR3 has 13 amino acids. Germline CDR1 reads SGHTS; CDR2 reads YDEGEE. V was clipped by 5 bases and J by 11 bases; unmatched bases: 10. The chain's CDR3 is CASSNRDRALQYF. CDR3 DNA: TGTGCCAGCAGTAACCGGGACAGGGCCCTGCAGTACTTC.

The CDR3 region is CASSFSGIGYNEQFF. CDR3 sequence (DNA): TGTGCCAGCAGCTTTAGCGGGATCGGTTACAATGAGCAGTTCTTC. The V call is TRBV5-4, the J call TRBJ2-1; TRBD2 matches at 8 bases. J gave up 4 bases and V 2 bases, and 5 bases lay outside the gene matches. The CDR3 is made up of 15 amino acids. From germline, CDR1 is SGHNT and CDR2 YYREEE (reference sequence). The entire variable domain, with the rest obtained from reference TRBV5-4 and TRBJ2-1, is as follows: ETGVTQSPTHLIKTRGQQVTLRCSSQSGHNTVSWYQQALGQGPQFIFQYYREEENGRGNFPPRFSGLQFPNYSSELNVNALELDDSALYLCASSFSGIGYNEQFFGPGTRLTVL.

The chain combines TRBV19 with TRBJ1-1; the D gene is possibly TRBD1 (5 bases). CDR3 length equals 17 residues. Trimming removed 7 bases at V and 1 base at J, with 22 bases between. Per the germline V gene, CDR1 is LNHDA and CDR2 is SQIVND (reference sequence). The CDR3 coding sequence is TGTGCCAGTACCCAAAAGGCGGGACCTCCAAGGAACACTGAAGCTTTCTTT. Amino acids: CASTQKAGPPRNTEAFF.

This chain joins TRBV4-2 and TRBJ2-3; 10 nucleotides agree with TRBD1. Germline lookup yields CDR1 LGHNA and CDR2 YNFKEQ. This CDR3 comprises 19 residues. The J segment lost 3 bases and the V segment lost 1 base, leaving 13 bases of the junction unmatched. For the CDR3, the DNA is TGTGCCAGCAGCCAAGGGGGCTGGTACGGACAGGGGGTTACAGATACGCAGTATTTT. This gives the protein CASSQGGWYGQGVTDTQYF.

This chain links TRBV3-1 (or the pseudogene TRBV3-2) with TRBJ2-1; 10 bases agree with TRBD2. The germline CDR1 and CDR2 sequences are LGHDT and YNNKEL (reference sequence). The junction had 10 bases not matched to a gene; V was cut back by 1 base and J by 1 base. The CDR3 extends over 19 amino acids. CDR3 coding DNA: TGTGCCAGCAGCCAAGGAGGGGCTAGCGGGAGTCCGTCCTACAATGAGCAGTTCTTC. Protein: CASSQGGASGSPSYNEQFF.

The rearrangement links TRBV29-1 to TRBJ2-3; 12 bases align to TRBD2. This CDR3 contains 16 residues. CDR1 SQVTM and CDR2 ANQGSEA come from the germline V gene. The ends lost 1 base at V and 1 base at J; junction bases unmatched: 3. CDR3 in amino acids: CSVEVRLAGGTDTQYF. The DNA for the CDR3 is TGCAGCGTTGAAGTACGACTAGCGGGAGGCACAGATACGCAGTATTTT.

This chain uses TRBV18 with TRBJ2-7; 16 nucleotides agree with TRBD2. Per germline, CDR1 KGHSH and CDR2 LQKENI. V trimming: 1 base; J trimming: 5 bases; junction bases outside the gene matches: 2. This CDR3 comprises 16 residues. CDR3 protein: CASSPRGLAGGHEQYF. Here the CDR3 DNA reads TGTGCCAGCTCACCACGGGGACTAGCGGGAGGGCACGAGCAGTACTTC.

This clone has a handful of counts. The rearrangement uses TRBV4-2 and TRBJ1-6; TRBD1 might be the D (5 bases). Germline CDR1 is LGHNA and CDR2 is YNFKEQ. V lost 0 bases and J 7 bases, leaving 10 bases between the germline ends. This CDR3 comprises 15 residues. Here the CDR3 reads CASSQENGGNSPLHF. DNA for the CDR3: TGTGCCAGCAGCCAAGAGAACGGGGGGAATTCACCCCTCCACTTT.

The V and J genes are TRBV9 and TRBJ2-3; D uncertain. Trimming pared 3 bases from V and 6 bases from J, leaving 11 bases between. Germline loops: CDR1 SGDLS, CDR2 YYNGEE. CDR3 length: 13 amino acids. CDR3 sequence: CASSGHGGDTQYF. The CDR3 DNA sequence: TGTGCCAGCAGCGGACACGGTGGGGATACGCAGTATTTT. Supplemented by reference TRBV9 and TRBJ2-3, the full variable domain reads DSGVTQTPKHLITATGQRVTLRCSPRSGDLSVYWYQQSLDQGLQFLIQYYNGEERAKGNILERFSAQQFPDLHSELNLSSLELGDSALYFCASSGHGGDTQYFGPGTRLTVL.

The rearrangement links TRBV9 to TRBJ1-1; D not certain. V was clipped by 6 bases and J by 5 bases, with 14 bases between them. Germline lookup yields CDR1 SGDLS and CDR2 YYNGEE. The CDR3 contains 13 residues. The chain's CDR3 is CASTPWAGTEAFF. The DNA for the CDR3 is TGTGCCAGCACCCCGTGGGCAGGAACTGAAGCTTTCTTT.

DNA for the CDR3: TGTGCCAGCAGTCACCCGGGGGGTCGGGGAGCTGGAAACACCATATATTTT. Its protein product is CASSHPGGRGAGNTIYF. V is TRBV7-9 and J is TRBJ1-3; D possibly corresponds to TRBD1 (5 bases). The CDR3 spans 17 residues. The germline CDR1 and CDR2 sequences are SEHNR and FQNEAQ (reference sequence). The V gene lost 6 bases and the J gene lost 2 bases, with 20 bases spanning the gap.

CDR3 nucleotide sequence: TGTGCCAGCAGTTTTCACCTGGGGAGGATCTCCTACGAGCAGTACTTC. Its translation: CASSFHLGRISYEQYF. The chain carries TRBV28 and TRBJ2-7; D perhaps matches TRBD2 (6 bases). The V gene lost 3 bases and the J gene lost 0 bases, with 15 bases spanning the gap. This CDR3 contains 16 residues. Germline-derived CDR1 and CDR2 are MDHEN and SYDVKM.

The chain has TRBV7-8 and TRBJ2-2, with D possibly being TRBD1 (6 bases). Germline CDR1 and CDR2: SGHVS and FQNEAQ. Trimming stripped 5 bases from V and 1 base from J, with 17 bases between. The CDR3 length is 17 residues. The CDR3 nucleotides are TGTGCCAGCAGCCTTCCCCACATGACAGGGAACACCGGGGAGCTGTTTTTT. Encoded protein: CASSLPHMTGNTGELFF.